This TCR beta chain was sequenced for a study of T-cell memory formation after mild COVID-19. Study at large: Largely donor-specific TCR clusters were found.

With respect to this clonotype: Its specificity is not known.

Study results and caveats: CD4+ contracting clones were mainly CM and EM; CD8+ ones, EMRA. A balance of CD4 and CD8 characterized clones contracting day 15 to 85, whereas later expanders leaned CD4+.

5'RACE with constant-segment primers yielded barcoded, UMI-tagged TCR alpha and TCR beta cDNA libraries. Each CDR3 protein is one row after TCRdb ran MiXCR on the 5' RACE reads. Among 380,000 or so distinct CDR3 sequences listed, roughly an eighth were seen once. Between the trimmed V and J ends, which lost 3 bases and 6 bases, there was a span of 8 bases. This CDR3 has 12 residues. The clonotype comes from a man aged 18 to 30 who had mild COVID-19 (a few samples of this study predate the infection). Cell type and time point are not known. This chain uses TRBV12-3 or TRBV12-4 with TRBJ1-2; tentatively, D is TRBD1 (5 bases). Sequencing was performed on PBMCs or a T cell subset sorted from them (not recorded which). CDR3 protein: CASSFGGDGYTF. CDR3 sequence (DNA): TGTGCCAGCAGTTTCGGGGGGGATGGCTACACCTTC.